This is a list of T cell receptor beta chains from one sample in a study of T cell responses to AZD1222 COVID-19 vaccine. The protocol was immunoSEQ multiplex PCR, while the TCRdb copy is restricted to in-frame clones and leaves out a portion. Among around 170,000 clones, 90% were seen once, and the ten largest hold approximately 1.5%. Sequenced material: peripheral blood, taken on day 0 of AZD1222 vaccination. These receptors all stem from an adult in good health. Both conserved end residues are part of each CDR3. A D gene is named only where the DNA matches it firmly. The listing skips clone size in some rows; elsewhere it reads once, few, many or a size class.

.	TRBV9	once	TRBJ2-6	TGTGCCAGCAGCCCCGAGGGGGGCCCGCCTGGGGCCAACGTCCTGACTTTC	CASSPEGGPPGANVLTF
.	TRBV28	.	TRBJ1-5	TGTGCCAGCACCGAAGGTTATAGCAATCAGCCCCAGCATTTT	CASTEGYSNQPQHF
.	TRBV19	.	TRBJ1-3	TGTGCCAGTAGGAAGGTGTCCTCTGGAAACACCATATATTTT	CASRKVSSGNTIYF
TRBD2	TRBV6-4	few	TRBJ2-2	TGTGCCAGCAGTTCGACTAGCGGGAACACCGGGGAGCTGTTTTTT	CASSSTSGNTGELFF
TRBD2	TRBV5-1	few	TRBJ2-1	TGCGCCAGCAGCTTGGGCCGCCTACTAGCGGGGGAGTACAATGAGCAGTTCTTC	CASSLGRLLAGEYNEQFF
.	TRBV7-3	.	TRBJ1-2	TGTGCCAGCAGCTTAGACGCAAACTATGGCTACACCTTC	CASSLDANYGYTF
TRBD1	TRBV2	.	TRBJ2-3	TGTGCCAGCAGAGTACAGGGGGCGTCGACAGATACGCAGTATTTT	CASRVQGASTDTQYF
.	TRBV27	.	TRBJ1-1	TGTGCCAGCACGCCCTCGGGCCTGAACACTGAAGCTTTCTTT	CASTPSGLNTEAFF
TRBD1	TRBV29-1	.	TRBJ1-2	TGCAGCGTGAGGGGGGGGACAGGCAGCTACACCTTC	CSVRGGTGSYTF
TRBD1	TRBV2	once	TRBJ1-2	TGTGCCAGCGCGACAGGGGACTATGGCTACACCTTC	CASATGDYGYTF
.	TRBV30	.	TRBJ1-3	TGTGCCGGTCGGGACCGCCATAGCTCTGGAAACACCATATATTTT	CAGRDRHSSGNTIYF
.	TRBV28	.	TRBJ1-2	TGTGCCAGCAGTTTAGACAGACCAGGGGGCTACACCTTC	CASSLDRPGGYTF
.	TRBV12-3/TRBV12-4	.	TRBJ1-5	TGTGCCAGCAGTCGCACGCAGGGGTTGCCCCAGCATTTT	CASSRTQGLPQHF
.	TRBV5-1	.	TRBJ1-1	TGCGCCAGCAGGATTGAAGGGGCGATGAACACTGAAGCTTTCTTT	CASRIEGAMNTEAFF
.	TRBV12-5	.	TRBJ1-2	TGTGCTAGTGGTCACGGACAGCCTCCCCACTATGGCTACACCTTC	CASGHGQPPHYGYTF
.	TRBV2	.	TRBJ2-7	TGTGCCAGCAGTGAACAAGTGGGCGAGCAGTACTTC	CASSEQVGEQYF
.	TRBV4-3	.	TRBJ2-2	TGCGCCAGCAGCCAACCTATCGGGGGAGGTAACACCGGGGAGCTGTTTTTT	CASSQPIGGGNTGELFF
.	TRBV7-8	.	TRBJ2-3	TGTGCCAGCAGCCCAAGTCCTGGCTTAACAGATACGCAGTATTTT	CASSPSPGLTDTQYF
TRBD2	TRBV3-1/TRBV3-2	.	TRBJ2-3	TGTGCCAGCAGCCAACGAAAACTAGCGGGGGGGCTTTCAGATACGCAGTATTTT	CASSQRKLAGGLSDTQYF
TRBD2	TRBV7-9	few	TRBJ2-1	TGTGCCAGCAGCTTTTCACGAGCGGGGGATGAGCAGTTCTTC	CASSFSRAGDEQFF
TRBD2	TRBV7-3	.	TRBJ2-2	TGTGCCAGCAGCTTAGCGGGGGGCCCCCGCACCGGGGAGCTGTTTTTT	CASSLAGGPRTGELFF
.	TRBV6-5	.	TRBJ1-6	TGTGCCAGCAGCCACACCAACTATAATTCACCCCTCCACTTT	CASSHTNYNSPLHF
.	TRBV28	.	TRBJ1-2	TGTGCCAGCAGTCTAGAGGGGGGCAACTATGGCTACACCTTC	CASSLEGGNYGYTF
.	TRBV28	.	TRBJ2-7	TGTGCCAGCAGTTTAGGGACTTCCTACGAGCAGTACTTC	CASSLGTSYEQYF
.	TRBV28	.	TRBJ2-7	TGTGCCAGCAGTGGGCCCACAGGGTACGAGCAGTACTTC	CASSGPTGYEQYF
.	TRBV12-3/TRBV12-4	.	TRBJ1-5	TGTGCCAGCAGCCCGGCCCTTCCTCAGCCCCAGCATTTT	CASSPALPQPQHF
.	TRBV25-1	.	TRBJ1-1	TGTGCCAGCAGTGCATTGAGGGAGGCGAACACTGAAGCTTTCTTT	CASSALREANTEAFF